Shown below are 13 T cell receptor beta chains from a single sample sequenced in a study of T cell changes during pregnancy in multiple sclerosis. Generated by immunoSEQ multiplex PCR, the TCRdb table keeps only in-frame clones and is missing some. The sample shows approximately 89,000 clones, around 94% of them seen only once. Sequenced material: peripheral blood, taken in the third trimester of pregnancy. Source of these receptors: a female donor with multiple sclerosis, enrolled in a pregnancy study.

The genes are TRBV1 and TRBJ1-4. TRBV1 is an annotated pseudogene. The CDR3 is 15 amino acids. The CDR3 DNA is TGCACCAGCAGTCGAAGACTGGCAACTAATGAAAAACTGTTTTTT. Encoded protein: CTSSRRLATNEKLFF.

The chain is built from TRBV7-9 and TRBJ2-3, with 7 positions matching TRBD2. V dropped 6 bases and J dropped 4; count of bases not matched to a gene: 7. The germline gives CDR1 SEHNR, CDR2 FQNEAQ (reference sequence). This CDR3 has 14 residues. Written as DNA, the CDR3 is TGTGCCAGCAGAAGGCGGGAGATGTCAGATACGCAGTATTTT. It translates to CASRRREMSDTQYF.

This CDR3 is CASSGGGGHNEQFF. The CDR3 coding sequence is TGTGCCAGCAGCGGCGGGGGGGGGCACAATGAGCAGTTCTTC. The chain combines TRBV9 with TRBJ2-1; 9 bases are a match to TRBD2. Germline CDR1 reads SGDLS; CDR2 reads YYNGEE. The ends lost 3 bases at V and 5 bases at J; junction bases unmatched: 3. The CDR3 covers 14 residues.

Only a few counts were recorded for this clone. For the CDR3, the DNA is TGTGCCTGGAGTGCGTCAGGGCGGGGGAACATTCAGTACTTC. Translation: CAWSASGRGNIQYF. The rearrangement links TRBV30 to TRBJ2-4; 7 positions match TRBD2. CDR3 size: 14 residues. Germline assignment: CDR1 GTSNPN and CDR2 SVGIG (reference sequence). Unmatched junction bases numbered 7, after V lost 1 base and J lost 7 bases.

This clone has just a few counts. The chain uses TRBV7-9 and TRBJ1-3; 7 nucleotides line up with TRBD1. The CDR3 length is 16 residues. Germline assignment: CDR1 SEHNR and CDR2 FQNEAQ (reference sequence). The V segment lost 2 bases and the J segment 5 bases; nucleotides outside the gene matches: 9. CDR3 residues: CASSLSSGDSRNTIYF. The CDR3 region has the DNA TGTGCCAGCAGCTTAAGTTCGGGGGACAGCCGAAACACCATATATTTT.

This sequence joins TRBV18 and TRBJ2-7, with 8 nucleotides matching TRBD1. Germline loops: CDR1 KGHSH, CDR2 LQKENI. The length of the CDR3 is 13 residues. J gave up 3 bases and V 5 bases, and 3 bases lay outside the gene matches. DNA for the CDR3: TGTGCCAGCTCAGGACAGGGTAACTACGAGCAGTACTTC. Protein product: CASSGQGNYEQYF. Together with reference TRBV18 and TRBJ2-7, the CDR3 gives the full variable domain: NAGVMQNPRHLVRRRGQEARLRCSPMKGHSHVYWYRQLPEEGLKFMVYLQKENIIDESGMPKERFSAEFPKEGPSILRIQQVVRGDSAAYFCASSGQGNYEQYFGPGTRLTVT.

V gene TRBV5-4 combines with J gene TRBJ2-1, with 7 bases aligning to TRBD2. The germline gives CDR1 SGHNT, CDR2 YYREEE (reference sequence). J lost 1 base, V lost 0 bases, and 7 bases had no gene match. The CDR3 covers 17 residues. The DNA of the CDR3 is TGTGCCAGCAGCTTGGCCATCGGCGGGAGTTCCTACAATGAGCAGTTCTTC. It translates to CASSLAIGGSSYNEQFF.

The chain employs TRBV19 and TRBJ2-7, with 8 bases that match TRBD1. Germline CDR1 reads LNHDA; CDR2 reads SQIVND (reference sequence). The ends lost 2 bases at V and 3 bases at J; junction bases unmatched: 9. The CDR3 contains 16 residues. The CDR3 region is CASSITGGTLGYEQYF. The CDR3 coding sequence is TGTGCCAGTAGTATAACAGGGGGGACCCTGGGCTACGAGCAGTACTTC.

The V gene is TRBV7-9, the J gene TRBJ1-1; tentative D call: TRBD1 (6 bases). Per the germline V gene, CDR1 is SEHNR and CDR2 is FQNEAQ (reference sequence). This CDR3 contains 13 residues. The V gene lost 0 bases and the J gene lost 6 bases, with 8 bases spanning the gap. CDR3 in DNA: TGTGCCAGCAGCTTAGCAGGGGGGGCTGAAGCTTTCTTT. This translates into CASSLAGGAEAFF.

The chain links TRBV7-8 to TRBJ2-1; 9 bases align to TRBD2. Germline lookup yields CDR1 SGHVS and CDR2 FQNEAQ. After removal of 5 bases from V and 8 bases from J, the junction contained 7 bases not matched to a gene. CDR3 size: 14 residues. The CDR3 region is CASSPPGLAYEQFF. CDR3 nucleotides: TGTGCCAGCAGCCCCCCGGGACTAGCTTATGAGCAGTTCTTC.

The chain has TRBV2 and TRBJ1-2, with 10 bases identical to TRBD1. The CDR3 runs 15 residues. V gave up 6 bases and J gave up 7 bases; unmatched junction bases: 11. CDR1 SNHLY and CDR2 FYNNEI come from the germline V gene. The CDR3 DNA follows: TGTGCCAGCAGATACGACAGGGGGCCGGAGGGTGGCTACACCTTC. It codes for CASRYDRGPEGGYTF.

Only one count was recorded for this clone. The CDR3 protein is CASSMTLRPGTGVTYEQYF. CDR3 bases: TGTGCCAGTAGTATGACCCTGAGACCTGGGACAGGCGTAACCTACGAGCAGTACTTC. The V call is TRBV19, the J call TRBJ2-7; 8 positions agree with TRBD1. This CDR3 spans 19 amino acids. Germline V gene sequence: CDR1 LNHDA, CDR2 SQIVND (reference sequence). Trimming took 3 bases from V and 2 from J; bases not matched to a gene: 18.

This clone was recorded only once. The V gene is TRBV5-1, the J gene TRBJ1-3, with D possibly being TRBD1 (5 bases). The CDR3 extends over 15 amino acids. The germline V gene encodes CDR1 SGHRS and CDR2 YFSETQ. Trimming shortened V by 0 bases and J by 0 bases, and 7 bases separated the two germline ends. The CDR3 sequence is CASSLGQSSGNTIYF. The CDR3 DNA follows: TGCGCCAGCAGCTTGGGACAGAGCTCTGGAAACACCATATATTTT.